This entry features one TCR beta chain sequence. Its antigen is currently not known. Within one base of it there is no much larger clone, and no base qualities were kept. V is cut by 0 bases and J by 2 bases, and the space between the germline ends is 15 bases. CDR1 and CDR2, looked up from the germline V gene, are SQVTM and ANQGSEA. The CDR3 runs 16 amino acids, cysteine and phenylalanine included. Kept here is only the CDR3 DNA, which spans 48 bases and is read in frame from base 1. The data belong to a study of B cell selection in AIRE deficiency (dated by TCRdb to between 2017 and 2020). The study in broad terms: A comparison of TCRbeta repertoires of sorted blood CD4+ conventional T cells and regulatory T cells was made between AIRE-deficient patients and healthy controls. The TCR-sequenced cohort comprised five AIRE-deficient APECED patients and five healthy control donors. Findings and caveats that apply to the study as a whole: Among under 4,500 shared Treg TCRbeta sequences, about 31% were found to be shared only among healthy donors and approximately 9.3% only among patients, suggesting that Treg selection is less efficient in the absence of AIRE. In terms of TCRBV gene usage, CDR3 length and TCR diversity, Tconv and Treg cells from AIRE-deficient patients looked similar to Tconv and Treg cells from healthy donors. Around a third of the Treg TCRbeta sequences shared among healthy donors were found in patient Tconv cells, which suggests that Treg-biased clones were diverted into the Tconv compartment. Shared Treg sequences had shorter CDR3s, which reflects a bias toward rearrangements containing few non-templated nucleotide insertions. Only TCRbeta chains were sequenced; about 36% of shared healthy-donor Treg sequences also occurred in healthy Tconv, possibly because of differing TCRalpha chains.

CD4+CD127+ cells were sorted as the conventional CD4 T cell population. The control samples were obtained from healthy donors who were not related to the patients. A FACSAria flow cytometer was used to sort the Tconv and Treg cells intended for TCRbeta sequencing. The sorted cells were collected in 5-ml round-bottom polystyrene tubes, and the dry cell pellets were frozen at -80 degrees C prior to sequencing. The immunoSEQ platform was used to sequence the TCRbeta chain. The paper's processing steps were these. When conventional T cell repertoires were pooled, about 110,000 distinct in-frame TCRbeta sequences were obtained from patients and 13.4x10^4 from healthy donors. Treg TCRbeta sequences shared by two or more individuals were defined as public, and these public Treg TCRbeta sequences were subsequently searched for in Tconv repertoires. Group differences were tested with Mann-Whitney U tests and Bonferroni-Dunn correction in GraphPad Prism 7.03. The immuneACCESS repertoire file appears here via TCRdb, limited to in-frame rearrangements. These files lack a portion of the clones; in checked studies, under half of the deficit traces to unresolved V genes, and the cause of the others is not known. The D gene and trimming were derived from the DNA, and the V and J assignments and clone size from that table. The table for this sample lists about 27,000 clones; about 95% of them were counted only once. The ten biggest clones cover 0.2% to 0.3% of the sample.

The sequence links TRBV29-1 to TRBJ2-3, with TRBD2 tentatively as D gene (5 bases match). The origin of this receptor is a human donor in good health. Material: CD4+CD127+ conventional T cells sorted from PBMCs. The DNA sequence reads TGCAGCGTTGAAGATCTACTGAGGGCAGCCACAGATACGCAGTATTTT. Its protein reads: CSVEDLLRAATDTQYF.